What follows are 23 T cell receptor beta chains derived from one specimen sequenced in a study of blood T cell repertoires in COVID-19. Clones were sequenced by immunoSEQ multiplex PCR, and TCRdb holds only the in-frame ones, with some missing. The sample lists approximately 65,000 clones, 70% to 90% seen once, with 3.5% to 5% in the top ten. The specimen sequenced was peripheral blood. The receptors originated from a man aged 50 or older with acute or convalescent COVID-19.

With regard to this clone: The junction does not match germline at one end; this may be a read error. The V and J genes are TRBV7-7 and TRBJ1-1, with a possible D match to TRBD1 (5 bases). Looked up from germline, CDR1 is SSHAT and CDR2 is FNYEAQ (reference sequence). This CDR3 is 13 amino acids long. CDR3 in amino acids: CASSPDRHTEAFF. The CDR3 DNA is TGTGCTAGCAGCCCAGACAGACACACTGAAGCTTTCTTT.

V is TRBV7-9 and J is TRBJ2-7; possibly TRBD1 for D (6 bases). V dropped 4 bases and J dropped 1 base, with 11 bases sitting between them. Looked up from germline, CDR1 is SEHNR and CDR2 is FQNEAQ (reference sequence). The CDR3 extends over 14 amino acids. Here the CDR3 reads CASSSRTASYEQYF. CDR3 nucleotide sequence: TGTGCCAGCAGCTCGCGGACAGCGTCCTACGAGCAGTACTTC.

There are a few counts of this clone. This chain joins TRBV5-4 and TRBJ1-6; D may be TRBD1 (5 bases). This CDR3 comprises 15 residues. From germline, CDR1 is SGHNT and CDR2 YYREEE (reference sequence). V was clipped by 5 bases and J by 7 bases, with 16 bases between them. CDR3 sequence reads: CASSEGLGENSPLHF. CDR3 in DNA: TGTGCCAGCAGTGAAGGGCTAGGGGAAAATTCACCCCTCCACTTT.

The CDR3 nucleotides read TGTGCCAGCAGTGAATTGGCGGGGGCTGGGGCCAACGTCCTGACTTTC. This encodes CASSELAGAGANVLTF. The chain combines TRBV2 with TRBJ2-6; TRBD2 matches 7 bases. CDR1 SNHLY and CDR2 FYNNEI come from the germline V gene. V dropped 2 bases and J dropped 2; count of bases not matched to a gene: 3. The length of the CDR3 is 16 residues.

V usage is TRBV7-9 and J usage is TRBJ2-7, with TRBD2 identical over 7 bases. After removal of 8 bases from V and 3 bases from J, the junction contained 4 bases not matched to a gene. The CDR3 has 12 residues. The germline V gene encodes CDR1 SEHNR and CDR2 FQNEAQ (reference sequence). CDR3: CASGRGDYEQYF. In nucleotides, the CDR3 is TGTGCCAGCGGTCGGGGGGACTACGAGCAGTACTTC. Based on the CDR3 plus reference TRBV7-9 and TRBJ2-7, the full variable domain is DTGVSQNPRHKITKRGQNVTFRCDPISEHNRLYWYRQTLGQGPEFLTYFQNEAQLEKSRLLSDRFSAERPKGSFSTLEIQRTEQGDSAMYLCASGRGDYEQYFGPGTRLTVT.

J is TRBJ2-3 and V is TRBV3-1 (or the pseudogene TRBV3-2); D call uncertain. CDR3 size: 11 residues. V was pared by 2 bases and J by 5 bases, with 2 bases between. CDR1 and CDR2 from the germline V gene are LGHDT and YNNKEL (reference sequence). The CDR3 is CASSQLDTQYF. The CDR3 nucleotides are TGTGCCAGCAGCCAACTAGATACGCAGTATTTT.

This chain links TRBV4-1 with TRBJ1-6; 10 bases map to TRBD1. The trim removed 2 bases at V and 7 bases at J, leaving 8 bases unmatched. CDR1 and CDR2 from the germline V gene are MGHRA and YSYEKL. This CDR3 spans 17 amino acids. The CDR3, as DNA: TGCGCCAGCAGCCAATACCCAGGGACAGGGGAAAATTCACCCCTCCACTTT. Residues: CASSQYPGTGENSPLHF.

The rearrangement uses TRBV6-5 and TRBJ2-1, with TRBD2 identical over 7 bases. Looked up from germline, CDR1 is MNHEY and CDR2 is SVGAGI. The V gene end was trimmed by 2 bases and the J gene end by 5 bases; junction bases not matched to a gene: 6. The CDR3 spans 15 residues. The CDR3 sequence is CASSYVGGSDNEQFF. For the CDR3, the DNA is TGTGCCAGCAGTTACGTCGGCGGGAGTGACAATGAGCAGTTCTTC.

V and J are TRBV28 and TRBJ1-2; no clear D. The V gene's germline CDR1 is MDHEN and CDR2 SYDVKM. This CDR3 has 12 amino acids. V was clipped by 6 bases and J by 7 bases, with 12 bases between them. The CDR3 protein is CASRSSNGGYTF. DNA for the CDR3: TGTGCCAGCAGATCCAGTAATGGTGGCTACACCTTC.

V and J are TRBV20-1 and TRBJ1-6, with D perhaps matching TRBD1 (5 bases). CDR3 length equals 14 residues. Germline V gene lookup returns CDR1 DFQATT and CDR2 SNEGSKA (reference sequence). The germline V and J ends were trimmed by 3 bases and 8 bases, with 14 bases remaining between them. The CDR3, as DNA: TGCAGTGCTAGTTTGGGGCAGGGCGATTCACCCCTCCACTTT. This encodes CSASLGQGDSPLHF.

This CDR3 reads CASRRARFGDTQYF. The DNA for the CDR3 is TGTGCCAGCAGGCGAGCTAGATTTGGGGATACGCAGTATTTT. This chain uses TRBV6-5 with TRBJ2-3; D is ambiguous. The CDR3 is made up of 14 amino acids. The V and J ends lost 6 bases and 6 bases respectively, with 16 bases between them. CDR1 and CDR2 from the germline V gene are MNHEY and SVGAGI.

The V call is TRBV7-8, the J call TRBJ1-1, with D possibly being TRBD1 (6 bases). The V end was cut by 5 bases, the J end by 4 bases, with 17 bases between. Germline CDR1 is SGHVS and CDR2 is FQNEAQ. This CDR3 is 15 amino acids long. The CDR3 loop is CASSHGRGGVTEAFF. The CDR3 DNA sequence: TGTGCCAGCAGCCACGGGCGAGGGGGGGTCACTGAAGCTTTCTTT.

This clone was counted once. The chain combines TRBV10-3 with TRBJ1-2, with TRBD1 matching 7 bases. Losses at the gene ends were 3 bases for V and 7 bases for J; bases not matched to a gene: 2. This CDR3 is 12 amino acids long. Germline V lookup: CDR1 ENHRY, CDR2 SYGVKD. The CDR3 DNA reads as TGTGCCATCAGTGACCAGGGGGTTGGCTACACCTTC. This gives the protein CAISDQGVGYTF.

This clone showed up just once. The CDR3 loop is CASSYSTDRGDYGYTF. In DNA, the CDR3 is TGTGCCAGCAGTTACTCGACCGACAGGGGGGACTATGGCTACACCTTC. The chain recombines TRBV6-6 with TRBJ1-2; 9 bases match TRBD1. The CDR3 length is 16 residues. The germline V gene has CDR1 MNHNY and CDR2 SVGAGI (reference sequence). The junction had 5 bases not matched to a gene; V was cut back by 0 bases and J by 3 bases.

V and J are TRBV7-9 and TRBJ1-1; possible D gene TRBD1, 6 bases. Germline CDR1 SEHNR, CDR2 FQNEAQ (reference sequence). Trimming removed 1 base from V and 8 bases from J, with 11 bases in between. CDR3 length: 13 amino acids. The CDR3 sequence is CASSLVDSREAFF. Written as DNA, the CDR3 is TGTGCCAGCAGCTTAGTGGACAGCCGAGAAGCTTTCTTT.

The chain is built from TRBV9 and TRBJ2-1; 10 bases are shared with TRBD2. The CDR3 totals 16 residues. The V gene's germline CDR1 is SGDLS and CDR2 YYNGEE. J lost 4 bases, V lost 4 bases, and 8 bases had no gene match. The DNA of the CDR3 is TGTGCCAGCAGCCCGAGCCCTAGCGGGGGTTACAATGAGCAGTTCTTC. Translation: CASSPSPSGGYNEQFF. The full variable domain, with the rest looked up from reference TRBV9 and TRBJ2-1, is DSGVTQTPKHLITATGQRVTLRCSPRSGDLSVYWYQQSLDQGLQFLIQYYNGEERAKGNILERFSAQQFPDLHSELNLSSLELGDSALYFCASSPSPSGGYNEQFFGPGTRLTVL.

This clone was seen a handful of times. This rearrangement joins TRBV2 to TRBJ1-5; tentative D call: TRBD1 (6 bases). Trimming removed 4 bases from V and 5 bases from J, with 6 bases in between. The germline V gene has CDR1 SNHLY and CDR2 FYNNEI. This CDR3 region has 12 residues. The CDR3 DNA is TGTGCCAGCAGTGGACAGGATCAGCCCCAGCATTTT. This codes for CASSGQDQPQHF.

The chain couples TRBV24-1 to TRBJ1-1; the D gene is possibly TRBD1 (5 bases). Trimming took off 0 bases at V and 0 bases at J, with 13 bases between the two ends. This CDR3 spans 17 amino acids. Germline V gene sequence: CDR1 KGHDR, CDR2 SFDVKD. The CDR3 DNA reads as TGTGCCACCAGTGATTTGTGCCGACGGGGGTTGAACACTGAAGCTTTCTTT. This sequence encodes CATSDLCRRGLNTEAFF.

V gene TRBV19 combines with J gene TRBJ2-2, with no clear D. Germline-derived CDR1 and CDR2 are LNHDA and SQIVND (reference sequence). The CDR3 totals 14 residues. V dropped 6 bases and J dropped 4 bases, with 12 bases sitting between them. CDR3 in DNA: TGTGCCAGTAGGAGAGGTCGCGGCACCGGGGAGCTGTTTTTT. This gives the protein CASRRGRGTGELFF.

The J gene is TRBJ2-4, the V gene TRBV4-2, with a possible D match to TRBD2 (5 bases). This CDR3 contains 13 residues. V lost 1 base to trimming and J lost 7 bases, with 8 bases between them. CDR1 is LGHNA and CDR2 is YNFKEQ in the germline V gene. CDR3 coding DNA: TGTGCCAGCAGCCAAGCCGGGGTGAACATTCAGTACTTC. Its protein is CASSQAGVNIQYF.

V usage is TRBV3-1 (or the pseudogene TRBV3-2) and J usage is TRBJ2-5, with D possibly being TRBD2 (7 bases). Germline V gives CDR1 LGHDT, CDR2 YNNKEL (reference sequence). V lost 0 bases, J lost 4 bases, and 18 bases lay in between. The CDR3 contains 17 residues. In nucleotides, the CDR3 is TGTGCCAGCAGCCAAGATGACATCGGGGGGCCTGGAGAGACCCAGTACTTC. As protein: CASSQDDIGGPGETQYF.

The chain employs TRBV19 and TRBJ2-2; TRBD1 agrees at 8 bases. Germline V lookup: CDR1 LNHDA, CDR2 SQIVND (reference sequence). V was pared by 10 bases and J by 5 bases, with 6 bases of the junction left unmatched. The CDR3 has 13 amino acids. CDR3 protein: CAIGQGETGELFF. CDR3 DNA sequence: TGTGCCATAGGACAGGGTGAAACCGGGGAGCTGTTTTTT.

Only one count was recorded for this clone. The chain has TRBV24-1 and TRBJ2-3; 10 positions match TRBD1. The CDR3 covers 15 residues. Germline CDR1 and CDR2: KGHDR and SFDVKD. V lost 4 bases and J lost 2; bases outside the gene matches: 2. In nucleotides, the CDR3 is TGTGCCACCAGTGAGGGACAGGGGTTCACAGATACGCAGTATTTT. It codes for CATSEGQGFTDTQYF.